The 6 T cell receptor beta chains reported below all come from one sample, sequenced in a study of multiple sclerosis patients with progressive multifocal leukoencephalopathy (dated by TCRdb to between 2018 and 2021). Libraries came from the immunoSEQ multiplex PCR assay. What TCRdb holds here is the immuneACCESS table cut down to in-frame rearrangements. Part of the clones is not present; checked against another copy, under half of the missing clones reflect an unresolved V gene, and the others are unexplained. The sample table holds fewer than 35,000 clones, of which more than 85% were seen once. The ten largest clones add up to 3.2% of the sample. Per the publication, the time point label means: time of PML onset. Reading the label with the study, this specimen's treatment or condition is: on natalizumab therapy at sampling. This specimen was PBMCs, taken from a patient treated with natalizumab. These receptors all stem from a human donor with progressive multifocal leukoencephalopathy.

This clone was counted a single time. The chain combines TRBV5-8 with TRBJ2-4; D gene uncertain. V was clipped by 0 bases and J by 6 bases, with 13 bases between them. The CDR3 length is 15 residues. Germline V gene sequence: CDR1 SGHTS, CDR2 YDEGEE. The CDR3 DNA sequence: TGTGCCAGCAGCTTGGGAACGGGCTATGGAAACATTCAGTACTTC. Protein: CASSLGTGYGNIQYF. The full variable domain, rest sourced from reference TRBV5-8 and TRBJ2-4, is EAGVTQSPTHLIKTRGQQATLRCSPISGHTSVYWYQQALGLGLQFLLWYDEGEERNRGNFPPRFSGRQFPNYSSELNVNALELEDSALYLCASSLGTGYGNIQYFGAGTRLSVL.

The chain uses TRBV7-2 and TRBJ2-5; the D gene is possibly TRBD2 (5 bases). TRBJ2-7 matches the DNA end more closely, so the J call is doubtful. Germline V lookup: CDR1 SGHTA, CDR2 FQGNSA. The CDR3 loop spans 14 amino acids. The CDR3 DNA sequence: TGTGCCAGCAGCTTAAGAGCGGACCGCTACGAGCAGTACTTC. It specifies CASSLRADRYEQYF.

The rearrangement joins TRBV7-2 to TRBJ1-5; D is perhaps TRBD1 (5 bases). Germline V gene lookup returns CDR1 SGHTA and CDR2 FQGNSA. The CDR3 runs to 15 residues. V lost 0 bases and J 7 bases, leaving 13 bases between the germline ends. CDR3 in DNA: TGTGCCAGCAGCTTAGCCTTTGGGGAGGGGCAGCCCCAGCATTTT. Translation gives CASSLAFGEGQPQHF.

The J gene is TRBJ2-7, the V gene TRBV2, with D unclear. The CDR3 contains 11 residues. CDR1 is SNHLY and CDR2 is FYNNEI in the germline V gene. Trimming cost V 10 bases and J 5 bases, with 12 bases left between them. The CDR3 nucleotides read TGTGCCACAGCCAGAGGTCACGAGCAGTACTTC. The encoded protein is CATARGHEQYF.

The V and J genes are TRBV5-1 and TRBJ1-1; tentative D call: TRBD1 (6 bases). CDR3 length: 15 amino acids. The germline V gene has CDR1 SGHRS and CDR2 YFSETQ. Trimming removed 5 bases from V and 1 base from J, with 15 bases in between. The chain's CDR3 is CASRDEGGRNTEAFF. CDR3 DNA: TGCGCCAGCAGGGATGAGGGGGGCAGGAACACTGAAGCTTTCTTT.

In this sample, this clone turned up a few times. The chain couples TRBV19 to TRBJ1-3, with D uncertain. This CDR3 contains 11 residues. The germline gives CDR1 LNHDA, CDR2 SQIVND (reference sequence). V was pared by 6 bases and J by 8 bases, with 8 bases between. CDR3 residues: CASRLTHTIYF. In DNA, the CDR3 is TGTGCCAGTAGACTTACCCACACCATATATTTT.